This TCR beta chain stems from a study of Graves' ophthalmopathy and Graves' hyperthyroidism. Germline V gene lookup returns CDR1 LNHNV and CDR2 YYDKDF (reference sequence). After removal of 3 bases from V and 5 bases from J, the junction contained 9 bases not matched to a gene. The CDR3 has 15 residues. RNA transcripts served as template for amplifying TCR beta CDR3 sequences. First-round RT-PCR employed HTBI primers, with a second-round multiplex PCR after it. TCRdb reprocessed the multiplex PCR reads with MiXCR, giving one entry per CDR3 protein. The repertoire has 660,000 or so distinct CDR3 sequences, over 40% of them found once; the top ten carry 3% to 3.5%.

The chain carries TRBV15 and TRBJ2-5; 7 nucleotides line up with TRBD2. The sequence was collected from an adult man with Graves' ophthalmopathy. Sequenced sample: peripheral blood. The CDR3 DNA reads TGTGCCACCAGCAGCTTTGGGAGGGGCCGCGAGACCCAGTACTTC. Protein sequence: CATSSFGRGRETQYF.